The 25 T cell receptor beta chains below come from one sample, sequenced in a study of identical twins. One entry per CDR3 protein results from TCRdb running MiXCR on the 5' RACE reads. This sample has approximately 530,000 distinct CDR3 sequences; under 25% occur once, and the top ten carry approximately 0.52%. These sequences were also reported in another study, on yellow fever vaccine responses in identical twins.

Sequenced: CD4+ T cells sorted from blood. The receptors stem from a woman aged 18-29 years in good health.

The gene calls are TRBV7-2 and TRBJ2-2; TRBD2 matches at 8 bases. V lost 5 bases to trimming and J lost 6 bases; unmatched junction nucleotides: 8. This CDR3 comprises 15 residues. Germline CDR1 SGHTA, CDR2 FQGNSA. The CDR3 DNA follows: TGTGCCAGCAGCCCCGCCGGGACTAGGGCCGGGGAGCTGTTTTTT. Translated, it gives CASSPAGTRAGELFF.

The chain recombines TRBV5-1 with TRBJ1-1, with unresolved D. The CDR3 sequence is 15 residues long. The germline CDR1 and CDR2 sequences are SGHRS and YFSETQ. The V end lost 4 bases, the J end lost 0 bases, and 13 bases lay between the germline ends. The DNA for the CDR3 is TGCGCCAGCAGCCCGAGCCTGGCCATGAACACTGAAGCTTTCTTT. This codes for CASSPSLAMNTEAFF.

The rearrangement joins TRBV29-1 to TRBJ2-7; D not resolved. This CDR3 has 12 amino acids. V was shortened by 3 bases and J by 6 bases, with 12 bases between the two germline ends. Germline V gives CDR1 SQVTM, CDR2 ANQGSEA. CDR3 residues: CSVDDGRREQYF. CDR3 coding DNA: TGCAGCGTTGACGACGGTCGGCGCGAGCAGTACTTC.

This clonotype has more than one count but fewer than ten. V is TRBV20-1 and J is TRBJ2-1, with 12 bases fitting TRBD2. Trimming removed 3 bases from V and 9 bases from J; junction bases left unmatched: 6. This CDR3 has 14 residues. Germline V CDR1 and CDR2: DFQATT, SNEGSKA (reference sequence). The CDR3 region is CSASLGLAGGEQFF. The CDR3 DNA reads as TGCAGTGCTAGCCTGGGACTAGCGGGCGGTGAGCAGTTCTTC.

This clonotype was counted a few times. The V gene is TRBV2, the J gene TRBJ1-6; D call uncertain. V dropped 4 bases and J dropped 10 bases, with 5 bases sitting between them. The CDR3 runs to 11 residues. Germline assignment: CDR1 SNHLY and CDR2 FYNNEI. CDR3 bases: TGTGCCAGCAGTGTGGGATCACCCCTCCACTTT. Its protein product is CASSVGSPLHF.

This rearrangement joins TRBV10-3 to TRBJ1-6; perhaps TRBD1 as D (6 bases). Trimming took off 8 bases at V and 6 bases at J, with 14 bases between the two ends. The CDR3 is 14 residues long. Germline CDR1 is ENHRY and CDR2 is SYGVKD. In DNA, the CDR3 is TGTGCCATCTCTCTACGGGACATTAATTCACCCCTCCACTTT. Its translation is CAISLRDINSPLHF.

This clonotype was seen only a few times. The chain employs TRBV7-2 and TRBJ2-1; D possibly corresponds to TRBD1 (5 bases). CDR1 is SGHTA and CDR2 is FQGNSA in the germline V gene. The germline V and J ends were trimmed by 5 bases and 9 bases, with 14 bases remaining between them. This CDR3 comprises 13 residues. For the CDR3, the DNA is TGTGCCAGCAGCCCTAGGGCAGGGTCTGAGCAGTTCTTC. This sequence encodes CASSPRAGSEQFF.

In this sample, this clonotype turned up a few times. CDR3 sequence: CASSQVRDSNQPQHF. CDR3 DNA sequence: TGCGCCAGCAGCCAAGTAAGGGATAGCAATCAGCCCCAGCATTTT. The chain links TRBV4-1 to TRBJ1-5; D is undetermined. Germline V gene sequence: CDR1 MGHRA, CDR2 YSYEKL. With 1 base removed from V and 0 bases from J, the gap between germline ends came to 7 bases. The CDR3 is made up of 15 amino acids.

This clonotype was picked up a small number of times. The chain uses TRBV27 and TRBJ1-6, with D uncertain. V was trimmed by 2 bases and J by 9 bases, leaving 14 bases between them. The CDR3 sequence is 15 residues long. Per germline, CDR1 MNHEY and CDR2 SMNVEV (reference sequence). CDR3 sequence (DNA): TGTGCCAGCAGTTTAATTGGGTCCATAGGTTCACCCCTCCACTTT. It is translated as CASSLIGSIGSPLHF.

This clonotype was seen more than once but under ten times. The rearrangement joins TRBV28 to TRBJ2-3; D not certain. This CDR3 is 12 amino acids long. Germline CDR1 MDHEN, CDR2 SYDVKM. The V end lost 6 bases, the J end lost 6 bases, and 10 bases lay between the germline ends. The CDR3 protein is CASSPLWDTQYF. In DNA form, the CDR3 reads TGTGCCAGCAGCCCCCTTTGGGATACGCAGTATTTT.

The table lists this clonotype with a few counts. The chain couples TRBV7-2 to TRBJ1-5; D is unclear. Germline V gene lookup returns CDR1 SGHTA and CDR2 FQGNSA. The CDR3 sequence is 17 residues long. V dropped 3 bases and J dropped 0 bases, with 15 bases sitting between them. The CDR3 bases are TGTGCCAGCAGCTTTCGGTGGACCTCATATAGCAATCAGCCCCAGCATTTT. Protein sequence: CASSFRWTSYSNQPQHF.

The sample holds a few counts of this clonotype. The V and J genes are TRBV6-5 and TRBJ2-1, with 8 bases lining up with TRBD1. V dropped 4 bases and J dropped 7; count of bases not matched to a gene: 6. Germline V lookup: CDR1 MNHEY, CDR2 SVGAGI. This CDR3 region has 14 residues. CDR3 DNA sequence: TGTGCCAGCAGTTCACAGGGGGGCAGGAATGAGCAGTTCTTC. Amino acids: CASSSQGGRNEQFF.

The chain combines TRBV12-3 or TRBV12-4 with TRBJ2-1; 11 bases agree with TRBD2. CDR3 size: 15 residues. The J segment lost 3 bases and the V segment lost 6 bases, leaving 4 bases of the junction unmatched. The CDR3 bases are TGTGCCAGCAGGAAACTAGCGGGAGTCTACAATGAGCAGTTCTTC. This codes for CASRKLAGVYNEQFF.

This clonotype was observed a handful of times. The chain is built from TRBV20-1 and TRBJ1-4; no reliable D call. V lost 2 bases and J 4 bases, leaving 5 bases between the germline ends. CDR1 DFQATT and CDR2 SNEGSKA come from the germline V gene (reference sequence). The CDR3 has 12 amino acids. The CDR3 DNA reads as TGCAGTGCTAGACGGGTTAATGAAAAACTGTTTTTT. It is translated as CSARRVNEKLFF.

V is TRBV15 and J is TRBJ1-6, with unresolved D. With 1 base removed from V and 4 bases from J, the gap between germline ends came to 2 bases. Germline lookup yields CDR1 LNHNV and CDR2 YYDKDF (reference sequence). The CDR3 is 13 amino acids. The CDR3 DNA follows: TGTGCCACCAGCAGAGCGTATAATTCACCCCTCCACTTT. The encoded protein is CATSRAYNSPLHF.

This clonotype was picked up a small number of times. The chain combines TRBV2 with TRBJ1-4; the match to TRBD1 covers 9 bases. The V gene's germline CDR1 is SNHLY and CDR2 FYNNEI. The ends lost 6 bases at V and 6 bases at J; junction bases unmatched: 5. CDR3 size: 14 residues. The CDR3 DNA sequence: TGTGCCAGCAGGACCAGGACAGGGGATGAAAAACTGTTTTTT. Translated, it gives CASRTRTGDEKLFF.

The chain carries TRBV2 and TRBJ2-1, with D uncertain. The germline V and J ends were trimmed by 1 base and 0 bases, with 16 bases remaining between them. Germline V lookup: CDR1 SNHLY, CDR2 FYNNEI. The CDR3 spans 18 residues. As DNA, the CDR3 is TGTGCCAGCAGTGAAGGACCAATAGTGCTGAGCTCCTACAATGAGCAGTTCTTC. This gives the protein CASSEGPIVLSSYNEQFF.

This rearrangement joins TRBV18 to TRBJ1-1; D remains unclear. The CDR3 is 13 residues long. V gave up 3 bases and J gave up 7 bases, with 12 bases separating them. Germline assignment: CDR1 KGHSH and CDR2 LQKENI. CDR3 sequence: CASSPRELGEAFF. Written as DNA, the CDR3 is TGTGCCAGCTCACCGCGGGAACTAGGTGAAGCTTTCTTT.

The table lists this clonotype with a few counts. One end of the junction fails to match germline, which may point to a read error. The rearrangement uses TRBV7-2 and TRBJ1-2; D remains ambiguous. The germline V gene encodes CDR1 SGHTA and CDR2 FQGNSA. This CDR3 comprises 11 residues. This chain's CDR3 is CASSEGGRTFF. CDR3 nucleotide sequence: TGTGCCAGCAGCGAAGGTGGGCGGACCTTCTTC.

This clonotype appeared a few times. This chain joins TRBV25-1 and TRBJ2-3; D unresolved. The CDR3 totals 15 residues. V was shortened by 3 bases and J by 2 bases, with 12 bases between the two germline ends. CDR1 is MGHDK, CDR2 SYGVNS, per germline. This CDR3 is CASSDKGAVTDTQYF. DNA of the CDR3: TGTGCCAGCAGTGATAAGGGTGCGGTCACAGATACGCAGTATTTT. Together with reference TRBV25-1 and TRBJ2-3, the CDR3 gives the full variable domain: EADIYQTPRYLVIGTGKKITLECSQTMGHDKMYWYQQDPGMELHLIHYSYGVNSTEKGDLSSESTVSRIRTEHFPLTLESARPSHTSQYLCASSDKGAVTDTQYFGPGTRLTVL.

The rearrangement uses TRBV20-1 and TRBJ2-7; the D gene is possibly TRBD1 (6 bases). V shed 2 bases and J shed 2 bases, with 22 bases lying between them. The CDR3 consists of 17 residues. CDR1 DFQATT and CDR2 SNEGSKA come from the germline V gene (reference sequence). CDR3 sequence reads: CSARPQGGHRDPYEQYV. The CDR3 DNA is TGCAGTGCTAGACCCCAGGGCGGGCACAGGGACCCCTACGAGCAGTACGTC.

This clonotype was seen a few times. This rearrangement joins TRBV15 to TRBJ1-1; D is ambiguous. The CDR3 has 13 residues. Germline V gene sequence: CDR1 LNHNV, CDR2 YYDKDF (reference sequence). The V gene lost 5 bases and the J gene lost 1 base, with 8 bases spanning the gap. The CDR3 nucleotides are TGTGCCACCAGCCGGCGGGGGAACACTGAAGCTTTCTTT. This encodes CATSRRGNTEAFF.

There are many counts of this clonotype. The rearrangement uses TRBV12-3 or TRBV12-4 and TRBJ1-1; no firm D call. Trimming stripped 0 bases from V and 1 base from J, with 6 bases between. The CDR3 has 14 residues. CDR3 DNA sequence: TGTGCCAGCAGTTTAGCCATCAAGAACACTGAAGCTTTCTTT. Its translation: CASSLAIKNTEAFF.

The table lists this clonotype with a count of one. The rearrangement links TRBV7-6 to TRBJ2-2; TRBD2 matches 12 bases. Germline CDR1 is SGHVS and CDR2 is FNYEAQ. The CDR3 covers 17 residues. V was pared by 4 bases and J by 7 bases, with 10 bases of the junction left unmatched. The CDR3 is CASSSLLAGGPNGELFF. For the CDR3, the DNA is TGTGCCAGCAGCTCCCTGCTAGCGGGGGGGCCGAACGGGGAGCTGTTTTTT.

This clonotype was seen only a few times. This sequence joins TRBV29-1 and TRBJ2-3; D remains ambiguous. V was pared by 4 bases and J by 0 bases, with 14 bases between. The germline V gene has CDR1 SQVTM and CDR2 ANQGSEA. The CDR3 is 15 amino acids. CDR3 protein: CSVVEQMASTDTQYF. The CDR3 DNA follows: TGCAGCGTTGTGGAGCAGATGGCTAGCACAGATACGCAGTATTTT.